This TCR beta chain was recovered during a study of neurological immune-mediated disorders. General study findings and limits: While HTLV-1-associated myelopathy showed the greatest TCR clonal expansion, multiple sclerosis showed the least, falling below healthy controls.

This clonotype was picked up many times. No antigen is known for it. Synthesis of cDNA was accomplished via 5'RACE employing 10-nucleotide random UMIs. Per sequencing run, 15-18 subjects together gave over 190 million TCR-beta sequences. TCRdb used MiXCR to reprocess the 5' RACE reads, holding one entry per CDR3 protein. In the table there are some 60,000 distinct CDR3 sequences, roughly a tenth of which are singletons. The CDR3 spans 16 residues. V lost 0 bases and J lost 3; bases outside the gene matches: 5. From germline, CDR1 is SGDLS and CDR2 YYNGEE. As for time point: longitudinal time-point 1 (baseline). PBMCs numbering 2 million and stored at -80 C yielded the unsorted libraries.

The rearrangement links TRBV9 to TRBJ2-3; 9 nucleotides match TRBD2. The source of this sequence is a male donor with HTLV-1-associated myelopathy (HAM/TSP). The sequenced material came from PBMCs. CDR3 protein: CASSVGLAGTTDTQYF. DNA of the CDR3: TGTGCCAGCAGCGTAGGTCTAGCGGGGACAACAGATACGCAGTATTTT.